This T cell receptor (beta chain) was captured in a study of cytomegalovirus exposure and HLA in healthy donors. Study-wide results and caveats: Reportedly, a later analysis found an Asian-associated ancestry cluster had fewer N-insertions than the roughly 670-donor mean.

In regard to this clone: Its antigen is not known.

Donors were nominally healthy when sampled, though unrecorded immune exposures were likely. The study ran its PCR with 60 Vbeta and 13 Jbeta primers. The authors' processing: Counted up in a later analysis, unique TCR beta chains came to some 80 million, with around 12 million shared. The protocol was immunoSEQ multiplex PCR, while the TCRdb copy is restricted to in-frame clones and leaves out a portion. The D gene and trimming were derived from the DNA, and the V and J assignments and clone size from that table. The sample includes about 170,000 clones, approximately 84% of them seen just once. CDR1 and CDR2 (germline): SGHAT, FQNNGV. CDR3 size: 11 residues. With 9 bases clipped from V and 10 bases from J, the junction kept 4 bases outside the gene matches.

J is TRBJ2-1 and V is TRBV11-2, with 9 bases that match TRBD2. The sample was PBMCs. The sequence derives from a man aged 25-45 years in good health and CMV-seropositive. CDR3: CASSGSREQFF. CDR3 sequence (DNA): TGTGCCAGTAGCGGGAGTCGAGAGCAGTTCTTC.